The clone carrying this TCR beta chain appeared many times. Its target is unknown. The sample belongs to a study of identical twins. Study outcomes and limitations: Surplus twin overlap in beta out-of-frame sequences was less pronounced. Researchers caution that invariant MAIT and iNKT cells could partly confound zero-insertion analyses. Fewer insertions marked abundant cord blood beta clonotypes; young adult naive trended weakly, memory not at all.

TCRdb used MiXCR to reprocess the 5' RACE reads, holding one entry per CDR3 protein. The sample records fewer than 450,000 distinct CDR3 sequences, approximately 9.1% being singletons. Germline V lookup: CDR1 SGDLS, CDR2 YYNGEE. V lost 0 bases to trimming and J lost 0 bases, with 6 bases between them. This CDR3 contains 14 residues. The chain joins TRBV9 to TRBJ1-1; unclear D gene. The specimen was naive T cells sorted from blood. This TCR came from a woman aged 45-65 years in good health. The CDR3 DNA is TGTGCCAGCAGCGTAGTCCCGGTGAACACTGAAGCTTTCTTT. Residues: CASSVVPVNTEAFF.